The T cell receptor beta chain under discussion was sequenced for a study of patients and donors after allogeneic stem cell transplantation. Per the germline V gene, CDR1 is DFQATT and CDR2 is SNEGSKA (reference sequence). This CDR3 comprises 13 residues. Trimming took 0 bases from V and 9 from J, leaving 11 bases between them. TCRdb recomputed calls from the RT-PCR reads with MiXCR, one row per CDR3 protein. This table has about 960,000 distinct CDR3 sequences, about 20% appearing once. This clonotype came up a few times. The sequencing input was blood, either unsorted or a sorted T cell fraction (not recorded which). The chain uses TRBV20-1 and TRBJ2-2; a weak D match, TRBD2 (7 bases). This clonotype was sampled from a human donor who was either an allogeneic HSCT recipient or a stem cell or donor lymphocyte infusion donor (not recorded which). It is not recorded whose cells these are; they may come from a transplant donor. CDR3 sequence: CSARDSGGRELFF. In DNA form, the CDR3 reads TGCAGTGCTAGAGACTCGGGGGGCAGGGAGCTGTTTTTT.